The 3 T cell receptor beta chains reported below all come from one sample, sequenced in a study of cytomegalovirus exposure and HLA in healthy donors. This table comes from immunoSEQ multiplex PCR, and its TCRdb copy is limited to in-frame clones, with some not included. The sample has 220,000 or so clones; over 75% are singletons. Sequences were obtained from PBMCs. Source of these receptors: a young woman in good health and CMV-seropositive.

The chain recombines TRBV6-5 with TRBJ1-1; 8 bases are shared with TRBD1. Germline trimming cut 4 bases from V and 1 base from J; bases unmatched to any gene: 2. This CDR3 is 14 amino acids long. Germline V gene lookup returns CDR1 MNHEY and CDR2 SVGAGI. The CDR3 protein is CASSWTGKNTEAFF. CDR3 nucleotide sequence: TGTGCCAGCAGTTGGACAGGGAAGAACACTGAAGCTTTCTTT.

The chain recombines TRBV15 with TRBJ1-1; no clear D. CDR1 and CDR2 (germline): LNHNV, YYDKDF (reference sequence). This CDR3 is 15 amino acids long. The V end was cut by 1 base, the J end by 0 bases, with 9 bases between. The CDR3 sequence is CATSRVEKMNTEAFF. Written as DNA, the CDR3 is TGTGCCACCAGCAGAGTCGAGAAGATGAACACTGAAGCTTTCTTT. The full variable domain, in which reference TRBV15 and TRBJ1-1 provide the parts outside the CDR3, is DAMVIQNPRYQVTQFGKPVTLSCSQTLNHNVMYWYQQKSSQAPKLLFHYYDKDFNNEADTPDNFQSRRPNTSFCFLDIRSPGLGDTAMYLCATSRVEKMNTEAFFGQGTRLTVV.

V gene TRBV19 combines with J gene TRBJ1-5, with D hard to call. The length of the CDR3 is 16 residues. Deletions cut 5 bases from V and 2 bases from J, with 16 bases between. Germline V gene sequence: CDR1 LNHDA, CDR2 SQIVND (reference sequence). The CDR3 sequence: CASSLGPLEGNQPQHF. In DNA form, the CDR3 reads TGTGCCAGTAGTTTAGGACCCCTCGAGGGCAATCAGCCCCAGCATTTT. The full variable domain, in which reference TRBV19 and TRBJ1-5 provide the parts outside the CDR3, is DGGITQSPKYLFRKEGQNVTLSCEQNLNHDAMYWYRQDPGQGLRLIYYSQIVNDFQKGDIAEGYSVSREKKESFPLTVTSAQKNPTAFYLCASSLGPLEGNQPQHFGDGTRLSIL.